This T cell receptor (beta chain) came from a study of Graves' ophthalmopathy and Graves' hyperthyroidism. This CDR3 spans 15 amino acids. Germline CDR1 and CDR2: MNHEY and SVGAGI. Between the trimmed V and J ends, which lost 6 bases and 8 bases, there was a span of 22 bases. A note on this clonotype: Its specificity is unknown.

A duration under 3 months, NOSPECS ≥4, CAS ≥3 and moderate-to-severe activity characterized the donors with ophthalmopathy. Ineligible for inclusion were patients with other autoimmune diseases, uncontrolled infections, pregnancy or lactation. The authors amplified TCR beta CDR3 regions, and they did so from RNA transcripts for repertoire sequencing. First-round RT-PCR relied on HTBI primers, and a second-round multiplex PCR came next. TCRdb processed the multiplex PCR reads anew with MiXCR; each CDR3 protein has one entry. Of approximately 700,000 distinct CDR3 sequences listed, over 40% are singletons. Notes on the study in general: Most thyroid clonotypes expanded beyond 0.001 frequency were also found in blood. Ophthalmopathy and stable hyperthyroidism were discriminated by a 13-signature model, with about 90% sensitivity and around 77% specificity.

The sequencing sample was made of peripheral blood. The V call is TRBV6-5, the J call TRBJ1-2, with TRBD1 as a possible D gene (5 bases). This clonotype was obtained from an adult man with Graves' ophthalmopathy. In DNA form, the CDR3 reads TGTGCCAGCAGCGCCGGGACCCGAATCGGGTTCGGCTACACCTTC. Translating it yields CASSAGTRIGFGYTF.